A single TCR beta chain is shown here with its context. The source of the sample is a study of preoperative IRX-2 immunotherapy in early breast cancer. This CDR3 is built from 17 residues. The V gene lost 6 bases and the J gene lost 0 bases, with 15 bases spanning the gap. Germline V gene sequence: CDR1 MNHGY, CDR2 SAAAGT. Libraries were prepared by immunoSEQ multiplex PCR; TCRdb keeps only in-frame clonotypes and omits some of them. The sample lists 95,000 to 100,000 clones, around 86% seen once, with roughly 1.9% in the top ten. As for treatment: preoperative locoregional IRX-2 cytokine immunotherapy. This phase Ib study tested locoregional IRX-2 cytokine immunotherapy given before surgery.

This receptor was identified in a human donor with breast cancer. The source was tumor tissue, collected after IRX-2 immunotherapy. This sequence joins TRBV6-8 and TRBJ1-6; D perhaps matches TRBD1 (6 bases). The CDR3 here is CASSRGSISSYNSPLHF. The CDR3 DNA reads TGTGCCAGCAGCAGGGGCTCTATCAGCTCCTATAATTCACCCCTCCACTTT.